In this sample, the clone carrying this T cell receptor beta chain turned up many times. No antigen is known for it. The data derive from a study of blood T cells in healthy people across ages. The study, taken as a whole, reports: Relative to aged donors, long-lived donors carried more naive CD4+ cells and displayed higher diversity.

Combining a sample-barcoded 5' primer with a J-beta primer mix, a second PCR ran for about 7 to 11 cycles. TCRdb recomputed calls from the 5' RACE reads with MiXCR, one row per CDR3 protein. This sample has just under 900,000 distinct CDR3 sequences, with 29% found just once. Caucasian, healthy and from Russia, the donors were aged between roughly 6 and 95. The germline gives CDR1 SGHTA, CDR2 FQGNSA. Losses at the gene ends were 4 bases for V and 4 bases for J; bases not matched to a gene: 4. The CDR3 is 15 amino acids. This clonotype was sampled from a woman older than 75 in good health. This sequence joins TRBV7-2 and TRBJ2-1; 10 positions match TRBD1. Sample: blood. Here the CDR3 reads CASSSDRGAYNEQFF. Written as DNA, the CDR3 is TGTGCCAGCAGCTCGGACAGGGGGGCATACAATGAGCAGTTCTTC.